This T cell receptor (beta chain) was observed in a study of response to subunit inactivated influenza vaccine. TCRdb ran MiXCR on the RT-PCR reads and lists one entry per CDR3 protein. Among hundreds of thousands of distinct CDR3 sequences, about a sixth were seen once, and the ten largest hold about 9.9%. V was pared by 3 bases and J by 0 bases, with 5 bases of the junction left unmatched. CDR1 and CDR2 from the germline V gene are SGHTA and FQGNSA. The CDR3 extends over 15 amino acids. Study outcomes and limitations: Every seasonal influenza vaccination brings in few new T cells, the authors suggested.

Concerning this clonotype: Its matching antigen is unknown.

The sample consisted of PBMCs from blood, taken 11 to 12 days after vaccination. This rearrangement joins TRBV7-2 to TRBJ2-7; 7 positions agree with TRBD1. The TCR sequence derives from a man aged 50 to 60 who received an inactivated influenza vaccine. CDR3 bases: TGTGCCAGCAGCTTGACAGGGCTGAGCTCCTACGAGCAGTACTTC. Translation: CASSLTGLSSYEQYF.